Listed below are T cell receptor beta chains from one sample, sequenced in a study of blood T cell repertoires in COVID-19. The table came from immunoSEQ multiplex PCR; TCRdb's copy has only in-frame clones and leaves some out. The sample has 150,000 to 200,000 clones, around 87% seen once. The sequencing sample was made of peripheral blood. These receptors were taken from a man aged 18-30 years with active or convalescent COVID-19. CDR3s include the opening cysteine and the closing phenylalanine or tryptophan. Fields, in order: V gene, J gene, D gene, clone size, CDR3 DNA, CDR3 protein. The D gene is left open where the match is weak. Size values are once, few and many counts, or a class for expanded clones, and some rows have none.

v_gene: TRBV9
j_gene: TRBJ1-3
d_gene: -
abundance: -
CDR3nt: TGTGCCAGCAGCCATGGGGAGGGGGGCTCTGGAAACACCATATATTTT
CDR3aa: CASSHGEGGSGNTIYF

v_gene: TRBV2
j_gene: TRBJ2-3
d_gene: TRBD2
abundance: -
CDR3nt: TGTGCCAGCAGGTCATTAGCGGGGAGCACAGATACGCAGTATTTT
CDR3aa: CASRSLAGSTDTQYF

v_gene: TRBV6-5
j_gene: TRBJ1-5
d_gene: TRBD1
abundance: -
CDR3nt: TGTGCCAGCAGTTTCGGGACAGGCGGTCAGCCCCAGCATTTT
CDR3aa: CASSFGTGGQPQHF

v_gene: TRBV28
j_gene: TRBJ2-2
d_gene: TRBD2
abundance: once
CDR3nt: TGTGCCAGCACCGTAGCGGGGGAGAACACCGGGGAGCTGTTTTTT
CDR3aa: CASTVAGENTGELFF

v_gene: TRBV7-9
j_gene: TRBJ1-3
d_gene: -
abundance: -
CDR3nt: TGTGCCAGCAGCTTCGGGGACACCAGCTCTGGAAACACCATATATTTT
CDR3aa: CASSFGDTSSGNTIYF

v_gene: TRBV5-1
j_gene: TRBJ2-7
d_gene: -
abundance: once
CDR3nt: TGCGCCAGCAGCTTGGGGCACGAGCAGTACTTC
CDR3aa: CASSLGHEQYF

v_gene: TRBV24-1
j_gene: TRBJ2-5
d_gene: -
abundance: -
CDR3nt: TGTGCCACCAGTGACCCTACAGGGATAGAGACCCAGTACTTC
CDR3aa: CATSDPTGIETQYF

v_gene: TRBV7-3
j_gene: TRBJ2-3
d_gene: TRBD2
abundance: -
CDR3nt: TGTGCCAGCAGCTTACCAGCGGGAAGTGTTGATACGCAGTATTTT
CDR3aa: CASSLPAGSVDTQYF

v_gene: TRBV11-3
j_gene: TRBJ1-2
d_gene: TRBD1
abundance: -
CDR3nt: TGTGCCAGCAGCTTATTTCTGGAGGGGGCAGACTATGGCTACACCTTC
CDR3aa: CASSLFLEGADYGYTF

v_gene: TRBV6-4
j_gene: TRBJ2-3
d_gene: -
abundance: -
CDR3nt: TGTGCCAGCAGTGAGGCAGGGGGCACAGATACGCAGTATTTT
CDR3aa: CASSEAGGTDTQYF

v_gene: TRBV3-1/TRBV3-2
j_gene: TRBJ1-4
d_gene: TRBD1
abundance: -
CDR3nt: TGTGCCAGCAGCCAAATAAGCCCGGGACAGGAAAAACTGTTTTTT
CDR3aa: CASSQISPGQEKLFF

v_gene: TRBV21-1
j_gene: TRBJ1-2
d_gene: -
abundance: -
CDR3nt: TGTGCCAGCAGCAAAGGAACCTGGCCGCATGGCTACACCTTC
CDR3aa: CASSKGTWPHGYTF

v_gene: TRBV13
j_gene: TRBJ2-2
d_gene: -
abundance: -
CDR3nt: TGTGCCAGCAAGGAGGCCCGCACCGGGGAGCTGTTTTTT
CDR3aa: CASKEARTGELFF

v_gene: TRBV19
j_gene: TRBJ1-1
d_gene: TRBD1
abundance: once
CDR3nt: TGTGCCAGTAGTATATGGGACAGTCAGGGTGAAGCTTTCTTT
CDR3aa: CASSIWDSQGEAFF

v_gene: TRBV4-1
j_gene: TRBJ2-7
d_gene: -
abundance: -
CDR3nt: TGCGCCAGCAGCCCCTCCGAGGGAGAAATGGCCTACGAGCAGTACTTC
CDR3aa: CASSPSEGEMAYEQYF

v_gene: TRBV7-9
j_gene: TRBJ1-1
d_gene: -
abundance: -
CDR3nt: TGTGCCAGCAGCTTCGGACAGACGAACACTGAAGCTTTCTTT
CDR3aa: CASSFGQTNTEAFF

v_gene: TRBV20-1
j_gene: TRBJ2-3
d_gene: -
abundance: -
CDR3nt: TGCAGTGCTCCACATACAGATACGCAGTATTTT
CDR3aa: CSAPHTDTQYF

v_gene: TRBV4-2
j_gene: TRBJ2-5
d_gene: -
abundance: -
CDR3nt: TGTGCCAGCAGCCAAGTACAGGGAGAAGAAGGGACCCAGTACTTC
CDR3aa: CASSQVQGEEGTQYF

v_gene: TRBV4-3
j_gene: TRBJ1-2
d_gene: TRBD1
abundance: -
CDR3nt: TGCGCCAGCAGCCAAGATATGGGTGAGGGACAGGTCTATGGCTACACCTTC
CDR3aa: CASSQDMGEGQVYGYTF

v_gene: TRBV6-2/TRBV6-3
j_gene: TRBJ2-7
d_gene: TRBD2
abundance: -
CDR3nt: TGTGCCAGCAGTTACTCAATTTCAGTTAGCGGGAGTGGATACGAGCAGTACTTC
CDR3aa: CASSYSISVSGSGYEQYF

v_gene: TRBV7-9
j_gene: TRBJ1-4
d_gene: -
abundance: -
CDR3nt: TGTGCCAGCAGCGACAGGACAACTAATGAAAAACTGTTTTTT
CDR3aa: CASSDRTTNEKLFF

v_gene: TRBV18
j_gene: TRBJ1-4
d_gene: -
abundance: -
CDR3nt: TGTGCCAGCTCACGGGGGACTGTTGAAAAACTGTTTTTT
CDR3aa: CASSRGTVEKLFF

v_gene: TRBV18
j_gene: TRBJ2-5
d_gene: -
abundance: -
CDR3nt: TGTGCCAGCTCAACGGGTTTTACGACCACTCCAGGACAGACTCAGTACTTC
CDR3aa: CASSTGFTTTPGQTQYF

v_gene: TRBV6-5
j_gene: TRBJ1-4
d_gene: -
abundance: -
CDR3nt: TGTGCCAGCAGAGAGGGAGCAGCTAATGAAAAACTGTTTTTT
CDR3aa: CASREGAANEKLFF

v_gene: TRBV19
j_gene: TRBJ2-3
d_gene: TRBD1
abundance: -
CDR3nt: TGTGCCAGTAGTATAGATACAGGGGGCCGCACAGATACGCAGTATTTT
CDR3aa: CASSIDTGGRTDTQYF

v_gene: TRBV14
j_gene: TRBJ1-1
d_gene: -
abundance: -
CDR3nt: TGTGCCAGCAGACAGGTCGGCCGTGAAGCTTTCTTT
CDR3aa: CASRQVGREAFF

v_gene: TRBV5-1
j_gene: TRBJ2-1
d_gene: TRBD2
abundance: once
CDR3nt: TGCGCCAGCAGCTTGGTGTCTAGCGGGACCAATGAGCAGTTCTTC
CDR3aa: CASSLVSSGTNEQFF

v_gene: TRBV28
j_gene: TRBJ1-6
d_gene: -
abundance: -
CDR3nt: TGTGCCAGCAGCAGCGAGGGGGAGCGCAATTCACCCCTCCACTTT
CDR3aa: CASSSEGERNSPLHF

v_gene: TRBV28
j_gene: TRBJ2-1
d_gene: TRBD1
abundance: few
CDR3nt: TGTGCCAGCAGCCGACAGGGGGCCTACAATGAGCAGTTCTTC
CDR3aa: CASSRQGAYNEQFF

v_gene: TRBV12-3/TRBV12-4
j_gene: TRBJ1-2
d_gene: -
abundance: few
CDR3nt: TGTGCCAGCACACAAATCGGGGTCTACACCTTC
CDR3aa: CASTQIGVYTF

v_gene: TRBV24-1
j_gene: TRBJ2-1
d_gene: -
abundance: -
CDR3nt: TGTGCCACCAGTGTCCGAGGAGATGCCTACAATGAGCAGTTCTTC
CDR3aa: CATSVRGDAYNEQFF

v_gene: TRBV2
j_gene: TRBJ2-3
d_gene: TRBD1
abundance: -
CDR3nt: TGTGCCAGCAGTAGGGACAGAACAACAGATACGCAGTATTTT
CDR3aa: CASSRDRTTDTQYF

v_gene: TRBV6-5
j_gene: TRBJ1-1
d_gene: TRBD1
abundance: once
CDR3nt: TGTGCCAGCAGCCCAGTGACAGGGGGATACACTGAAGCTTTCTTT
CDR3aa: CASSPVTGGYTEAFF

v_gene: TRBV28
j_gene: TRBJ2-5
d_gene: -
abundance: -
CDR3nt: TGTGCCAGCAGTTTCCTTAGCGAGATCCAAGAGACCCAGTACTTC
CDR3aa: CASSFLSEIQETQYF

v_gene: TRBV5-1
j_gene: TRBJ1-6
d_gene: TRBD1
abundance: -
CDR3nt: TGCGCCAGCAGCTCCGGACAGGGGGTTTTTAATTCACCCCTCCACTTT
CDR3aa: CASSSGQGVFNSPLHF

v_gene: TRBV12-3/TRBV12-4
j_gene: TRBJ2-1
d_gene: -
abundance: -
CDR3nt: TGTGCCAGCAGTTTCTCCAATGAGCAGTTCTTC
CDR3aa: CASSFSNEQFF